Below, 23 T cell receptor beta chains from the same sample are listed, as sequenced in a study of blood T cell repertoires in COVID-19. Profiled with immunoSEQ multiplex PCR; TCRdb holds only in-frame clones, not every one. This sample has approximately 280,000 clones, with approximately 85% found just once. Sample: peripheral blood. The source of these receptors is an older woman with acute or convalescent COVID-19.

The CDR3 spells CASGRGTDNEQFF. For the CDR3, the DNA is TGTGCCAGCGGTAGAGGGACAGACAATGAGCAGTTCTTC. This sequence joins TRBV2 and TRBJ2-1, with TRBD1 matching over 7 bases. This CDR3 region has 13 residues. Germline loops: CDR1 SNHLY, CDR2 FYNNEI. V lost 8 bases to trimming and J lost 5 bases; unmatched junction nucleotides: 6. Variable domain in full (rest from reference TRBV2 and TRBJ2-1): EPEVTQTPSHQVTQMGQEVILRCVPISNHLYFYWYRQILGQKVEFLVSFYNNEISEKSEIFDDQFSVERPDGSNFTLKIRSTKLEDSAMYFCASGRGTDNEQFFGPGTRLTVL.

The chain recombines TRBV4-1 with TRBJ1-5; D not certain. Trimming shortened V by 6 bases and J by 1 base, and 13 bases separated the two germline ends. This CDR3 contains 15 residues. CDR1 and CDR2 (germline): MGHRA, YSYEKL. CDR3 nucleotides: TGCGCCAGCAGGCAGCAGGAACCAAGCAATCAGCCCCAGCATTTT. It encodes CASRQQEPSNQPQHF.

The chain carries TRBV10-1 and TRBJ2-7; D perhaps matches TRBD1 (6 bases). The germline V and J ends were trimmed by 7 bases and 5 bases, with 21 bases remaining between them. The CDR3 is 15 amino acids. From germline, CDR1 is WNHNN and CDR2 SYGVQD (reference sequence). CDR3 nucleotide sequence: TGCGCCAGCAAGCGGAGTAGGGCAGGGGTCGACGAGCAGTACTTC. It codes for CASKRSRAGVDEQYF.

This chain links TRBV25-1 with TRBJ1-1, with D hard to call. Germline lookup yields CDR1 MGHDK and CDR2 SYGVNS. The CDR3 runs to 11 residues. V lost 2 bases to trimming and J lost 7 bases, with 5 bases between them. The CDR3 bases are TGTGCCAGCAGTGAAGGAGGTGAAGCTTTCTTT. Residues: CASSEGGEAFF.

The chain uses TRBV27 and TRBJ1-4, with a possible D match to TRBD1 (6 bases). The CDR3 contains 17 residues. V gave up 5 bases and J gave up 0 bases, with 16 bases separating them. Germline lookup yields CDR1 MNHEY and CDR2 SMNVEV (reference sequence). The CDR3 DNA reads TGTGCCAGCAGTCCAGGGGCCTTAACCACAACTAATGAAAAACTGTTTTTT. Encoded protein: CASSPGALTTTNEKLFF.

This clone was seen only a few times. The chain joins TRBV6-5 to TRBJ1-5, with a tentative D call TRBD1 (5 bases). This CDR3 spans 15 amino acids. The germline V gene has CDR1 MNHEY and CDR2 SVGAGI. With 6 bases removed from V and 4 bases from J, the gap between germline ends came to 16 bases. DNA of the CDR3: TGTGCCAGCAGATGGGACCTCGGGAGGAATCAGCCCCAGCATTTT. Its protein product is CASRWDLGRNQPQHF.

The chain combines TRBV6-5 with TRBJ2-2, with 9 bases lining up with TRBD1. This CDR3 spans 13 amino acids. Germline loops: CDR1 MNHEY, CDR2 SVGAGI. The junction had 5 bases not matched to a gene; V was cut back by 6 bases and J by 9 bases. This CDR3 is CASRTGGIRELFF. The CDR3 DNA reads as TGTGCCAGCAGGACAGGGGGGATCCGGGAGCTGTTTTTT.

The chain couples TRBV6-5 to TRBJ1-1; D is possibly TRBD1 (5 bases). CDR1 is MNHEY and CDR2 is SVGAGI in the germline V gene. V dropped 6 bases and J dropped 3 bases, with 17 bases sitting between them. The CDR3 is 15 amino acids. Here the CDR3 reads CASSLTDSYHTEAFF. The CDR3 bases are TGTGCCAGCAGCCTCACAGACAGCTACCACACTGAAGCTTTCTTT.

The chain is built from TRBV6-5 and TRBJ1-2, with 11 nucleotides matching TRBD1. The CDR3 is 15 residues long. Germline CDR1 reads MNHEY; CDR2 reads SVGAGI. J gave up 4 bases and V 5 bases, and 6 bases lay outside the gene matches. In DNA, the CDR3 is TGTGCCAGCAGTCCGAGGACAGGGGGCGTCTATGGCTACACCTTC. It encodes CASSPRTGGVYGYTF.

The chain links TRBV3-1 (or the pseudogene TRBV3-2) to TRBJ2-7, with no clear D. The CDR3 length is 12 residues. V dropped 1 base and J dropped 3 bases, with 4 bases sitting between them. The germline gives CDR1 LGHDT, CDR2 YNNKEL (reference sequence). CDR3 amino acids: CASSQGHYEQYF. Written as DNA, the CDR3 is TGTGCCAGCAGCCAAGGACACTACGAGCAGTACTTC.

There are a few counts of this clone. The chain couples TRBV18 to TRBJ2-7, with unresolved D. The CDR3 is 14 amino acids. Per the germline V gene, CDR1 is KGHSH and CDR2 is LQKENI. V was trimmed by 2 bases and J by 1 base, leaving 9 bases between them. The CDR3 reads CASSPTQVSYEQYF. CDR3 nucleotides: TGTGCCAGCTCACCAACCCAGGTTTCCTACGAGCAGTACTTC.

The chain links TRBV3-1 (or the pseudogene TRBV3-2) to TRBJ1-2; D not resolved. The CDR3 is 14 amino acids. Between the trimmed V and J ends, which lost 1 base and 4 bases, there was a span of 10 bases. CDR1 is LGHDT and CDR2 is YNNKEL in the germline V gene (reference sequence). CDR3 in amino acids: CASSQGGAAYGYTF. The CDR3 nucleotides read TGTGCCAGCAGCCAAGGCGGTGCGGCCTATGGCTACACCTTC.

This sequence joins TRBV3-1 (or the pseudogene TRBV3-2) and TRBJ2-3, with 12 bases that match TRBD2. The CDR3 is made up of 16 amino acids. J lost 1 base, V lost 5 bases, and 4 bases had no gene match. Germline V lookup: CDR1 LGHDT, CDR2 YNNKEL (reference sequence). This CDR3 reads CASSSRTSGGTDTQYF. CDR3 nucleotide sequence: TGTGCCAGCAGCTCTCGGACTAGCGGGGGCACAGATACGCAGTATTTT.

CDR3 protein: CASRRIPQTIMGLQQFF. In DNA, the CDR3 is TGTGCCAGCAGGCGAATTCCGCAAACGATAATGGGGCTACAGCAGTTCTTC. The chain links TRBV2 to TRBJ2-1; a possible D gene is TRBD1 (5 bases). V lost 6 bases, J lost 11 bases, and 29 bases lay in between. Germline CDR1 SNHLY, CDR2 FYNNEI. The CDR3 is 17 amino acids.

The chain carries TRBV18 and TRBJ2-1, with a possible D match to TRBD2 (7 bases). The CDR3 is 14 residues long. Germline CDR1 and CDR2: KGHSH and LQKENI. V lost 1 base, J lost 9 bases, and 13 bases lay in between. The CDR3, as DNA: TGTGCCAGCTCACCACGGGGGGGGCCGAGTGAGCAGTTCTTC. Its translation is CASSPRGGPSEQFF.

The V gene is TRBV29-1, the J gene TRBJ2-1, with TRBD2 matching 11 bases. The CDR3 length is 15 residues. J was trimmed by 4 bases and V by 4 bases; bases with no gene match: 6. Germline V gives CDR1 SQVTM, CDR2 ANQGSEA. The CDR3 nucleotides read TGCAGCGTTGGGCGCCTAGCGGGGGGTTACAATGAGCAGTTCTTC. It translates to CSVGRLAGGYNEQFF.

The rearrangement links TRBV3-1 (or the pseudogene TRBV3-2) to TRBJ1-4; D might be TRBD1 (5 bases). The germline V and J ends were trimmed by 4 bases and 6 bases, with 12 bases remaining between them. CDR3 length: 14 amino acids. Germline CDR1 and CDR2: LGHDT and YNNKEL (reference sequence). In DNA form, the CDR3 reads TGTGCCAGCAGCCGCCAGGGCGGCCATGAAAAACTGTTTTTT. Its protein product is CASSRQGGHEKLFF.

The chain combines TRBV7-2 with TRBJ2-3; D may be TRBD2 (5 bases). Germline loops: CDR1 SGHTA, CDR2 FQGNSA. The CDR3 spans 12 residues. The V gene lost 4 bases and the J gene lost 5 bases, with 7 bases spanning the gap. CDR3 DNA sequence: TGTGCCAGCAGCTACGGACTAGATACGCAGTATTTT. This codes for CASSYGLDTQYF. Using reference TRBV7-2 and TRBJ2-3 for the parts outside the CDR3, the full variable domain is GAGVSQSPSNKVTEKGKDVELRCDPISGHTALYWYRQSLGQGLEFLIYFQGNSAPDKSGLPSDRFSAERTGGSVSTLTIQRTQQEDSAVYLCASSYGLDTQYFGPGTRLTVL.

The CDR3: CASAASGGFIGDTQYF. In nucleotides, the CDR3 is TGCGCCAGCGCGGCGAGCGGGGGGTTTATTGGAGATACGCAGTATTTT. The genes are TRBV5-1 and TRBJ2-3; 9 nucleotides line up with TRBD2. V shed 7 bases and J 5 bases; nucleotides not matched to a gene: 14. The length of the CDR3 is 16 residues. Germline assignment: CDR1 SGHRS and CDR2 YFSETQ.

The chain uses TRBV18 and TRBJ2-3; no clear D gene. Germline V gene sequence: CDR1 KGHSH, CDR2 LQKENI. V shed 3 bases and J shed 5 bases, with 6 bases lying between them. The CDR3 covers 12 residues. CDR3 DNA sequence: TGTGCCAGCTCACCCCTTTTAGATACGCAGTATTTT. Its translation is CASSPLLDTQYF.

A note on this clone: Other DNA sequences within the sample encode an identical CDR3. This chain connects TRBV5-1 to TRBJ1-2, with a possible D match to TRBD1 (6 bases). CDR3 length equals 13 residues. Germline assignment: CDR1 SGHRS and CDR2 YFSETQ. V gave up 4 bases and J gave up 2 bases, with 9 bases separating them. The CDR3 spells CASSTTGNYGYTF. The CDR3 DNA follows: TGCGCCAGCAGCACTACAGGGAACTATGGCTACACCTTC.

The CDR3 is CASTLGGSSYNSPLHF. The CDR3 bases are TGTGCCAGCACCTTGGGAGGTAGCTCCTATAATTCACCCCTCCACTTT. This chain joins TRBV6-6 and TRBJ1-6, with D hard to call. V lost 7 bases and J 0 bases, leaving 13 bases between the germline ends. The CDR3 totals 16 residues. The germline V gene has CDR1 MNHNY and CDR2 SVGAGI (reference sequence).

The chain employs TRBV2 and TRBJ2-1; 8 nucleotides agree with TRBD2. Per the germline V gene, CDR1 is SNHLY and CDR2 is FYNNEI. V lost 6 bases, J lost 6 bases, and 10 bases stayed unmatched. CDR3 length equals 15 residues. For the CDR3, the DNA is TGTGCCAGCAGACTCCTAGCGGGCCATTCCAATGAGCAGTTCTTC. Its protein product is CASRLLAGHSNEQFF.